Presented here are 20 T cell receptor beta chains from one specimen sequenced in a study of cytomegalovirus exposure and HLA in healthy donors. The PCR contained 60 Vbeta and 13 Jbeta primers. Sequencing used immunoSEQ multiplex PCR; TCRdb keeps in-frame clones, though not all of them. Of roughly 36,000 clones in the sample, around three quarters are singletons; the top ten hold approximately 5.5%. The material sequenced was PBMCs. The receptors here all came from a male donor in good health and CMV-seronegative.

The V and J genes are TRBV29-1 and TRBJ1-2, with TRBD1 as a possible D gene (6 bases). Germline CDR1 SQVTM, CDR2 ANQGSEA. The CDR3 has 14 residues. Between the trimmed V and J ends, which lost 5 bases and 2 bases, there was a span of 15 bases. The CDR3 DNA follows: TGCAGCGTTATGGTAGGGGGACCCAACTATGGCTACACCTTC. Translating it yields CSVMVGGPNYGYTF. The whole variable domain, filled in from reference TRBV29-1 and TRBJ1-2, reads SAVISQKPSRDICQRGTSLTIQCQVDSQVTMMFWYRQQPGQSLTLIATANQGSEATYESGFVIDKFPISRPNLTFSTLTVSNMSPEDSSIYLCSVMVGGPNYGYTFGSGTRLTVV.

This chain joins TRBV6-5 and TRBJ1-4; no firm D call. V was shortened by 0 bases and J by 0 bases, with 8 bases between the two germline ends. The CDR3 covers 16 residues. The germline V gene has CDR1 MNHEY and CDR2 SVGAGI. DNA of the CDR3: TGTGCCAGCAGTTACTCACCGGGTGCAACTAATGAAAAACTGTTTTTT. This codes for CASSYSPGATNEKLFF.

The gene calls are TRBV4-2 and TRBJ2-6; D perhaps matches TRBD1 (7 bases). The CDR3 loop spans 20 amino acids. V dropped 1 base and J dropped 1 base, with 20 bases sitting between them. Germline-derived CDR1 and CDR2 are LGHNA and YNFKEQ. The CDR3 here is CASSQVYPPGGYSGANVLTF. The CDR3 DNA sequence: TGTGCCAGCAGCCAAGTCTATCCTCCAGGGGGGTATTCTGGGGCCAACGTCCTGACTTTC.

The chain links TRBV2 to TRBJ2-7; 7 bases are shared with TRBD1. With 5 bases clipped from V and 3 bases from J, the junction kept 7 bases outside the gene matches. Germline lookup yields CDR1 SNHLY and CDR2 FYNNEI. CDR3 length: 14 residues. CDR3 nucleotide sequence: TGTGCCAGCAGTAGGGACAGAAACCGCTACGAGCAGTACTTC. Protein: CASSRDRNRYEQYF.

This clone occurred once. In nucleotides, the CDR3 is TGTGCCTGGAGGGCTAGCGGGAGGAGGCACGAGCAGTACTTC. Translated, it gives CAWRASGRRHEQYF. V usage is TRBV30 and J usage is TRBJ2-7, with 11 bases identical to TRBD2. In germline, CDR1 is GTSNPN, CDR2 SVGIG (reference sequence). The ends lost 3 bases at V and 5 bases at J; junction bases unmatched: 6. The CDR3 is 14 residues long.

The gene calls are TRBV28 and TRBJ2-7; 7 nucleotides line up with TRBD1. The length of the CDR3 is 16 residues. Trimming cost V 3 bases and J 2 bases; bases outside gene matches: 10. Per the germline V gene, CDR1 is MDHEN and CDR2 is SYDVKM. The CDR3 nucleotides are TGTGCCAGCAGTTTGGGGGCCGCAGGGGGAACCTACGAGCAGTACTTC. Translated, it gives CASSLGAAGGTYEQYF.

The J gene is TRBJ1-3, the V gene TRBV7-2, with D perhaps TRBD1 (5 bases). Germline assignment: CDR1 SGHTA and CDR2 FQGNSA. V was cut by 1 base and J by 6 bases, with 10 bases left in between. The CDR3 has 14 amino acids. The CDR3 region is CASSLGQSKNTIYF. The CDR3 DNA reads as TGTGCCAGCAGCTTAGGACAGTCCAAAAACACCATATATTTT.

The J gene is TRBJ2-3, the V gene TRBV2; 8 bases align to TRBD2. CDR3 length: 13 residues. Germline V gene lookup returns CDR1 SNHLY and CDR2 FYNNEI. The ends lost 7 bases at V and 7 bases at J; junction bases unmatched: 7. The CDR3 loop is CASIAGGENTQYF. CDR3 DNA: TGTGCCAGCATTGCGGGGGGCGAGAATACGCAGTATTTT.

The J gene is TRBJ1-4, the V gene TRBV6-5, with D tentatively TRBD1 (5 bases). Trimming left V 5 bases short and J 3 bases short, with 10 bases between. The CDR3 sequence is 14 residues long. Looked up from germline, CDR1 is MNHEY and CDR2 is SVGAGI. The CDR3 protein is CASSRGIPNEKLFF. CDR3 coding DNA: TGTGCCAGCAGTAGGGGCATCCCTAATGAAAAACTGTTTTTT.

The V and J genes are TRBV6-1 and TRBJ1-2; no definite D call. Trimming removed 3 bases from V and 0 bases from J, with 11 bases in between. Germline V gene sequence: CDR1 MNHNS, CDR2 SASEGT. The length of the CDR3 is 15 residues. The CDR3 sequence is CASSDRRLANYGYTF. Here the CDR3 DNA reads TGTGCCAGCAGTGATCGGCGACTAGCTAACTATGGCTACACCTTC.

This clone came up once. The gene calls are TRBV6-5 and TRBJ2-7; TRBD1 matches 7 bases. The CDR3 contains 16 residues. Trimming removed 0 bases from V and 3 bases from J; junction bases left unmatched: 8. CDR1 is MNHEY, CDR2 SVGAGI, per germline. The CDR3 bases are TGTGCCAGCAGTTACTCTCCTCGACAGGGCTTCTACGAGCAGTACTTC. Residues: CASSYSPRQGFYEQYF.

The chain recombines TRBV7-9 with TRBJ1-1, with 7 bases fitting TRBD1. The germline V gene encodes CDR1 SEHNR and CDR2 FQNEAQ (reference sequence). Trimming removed 7 bases from V and 0 bases from J; junction bases left unmatched: 14. The CDR3 is 17 amino acids. In DNA form, the CDR3 reads TGTGCCAGCAACCCCAAAACAGGGGAGTCCATGAACACTGAAGCTTTCTTT. This sequence encodes CASNPKTGESMNTEAFF.

The V and J genes are TRBV5-4 and TRBJ2-5, with 7 bases matching TRBD1. TRBJ2-7 explains the end of the DNA better; the J call may be wrong. This CDR3 is 12 amino acids long. CDR1 is SGHNT, CDR2 YYREEE, per germline (reference sequence). CDR3 bases: TGTGCCAGCAGCCGGACAGGCTACGAGCAGTACTTC. As protein: CASSRTGYEQYF.

This clone was observed a few times. This chain connects TRBV30 to TRBJ1-1, with D possibly TRBD1 on 6 matching bases. Germline CDR1 is GTSNPN and CDR2 is SVGIG (reference sequence). The CDR3 has 11 residues. With 7 bases removed from V and 10 bases from J, the gap between germline ends came to 16 bases. The CDR3 sequence is CAFQGTGLAFF. CDR3 in DNA: TGTGCCTTCCAGGGGACGGGATTAGCTTTCTTT. Full variable domain (missing parts from reference TRBV30 and TRBJ1-1): SQTIHQWPATLVQPVGSPLSLECTVEGTSNPNLYWYRQAAGRGLQLLFYSVGIGQISSEVPQNLSASRPQDRQFILSSKKLLLSDSGFYLCAFQGTGLAFFGQGTRLTVV.

V is TRBV30 and J is TRBJ1-1, with unresolved D. V lost 4 bases to trimming and J lost 0 bases, with 9 bases between them. CDR3 size: 13 residues. The germline CDR1 and CDR2 sequences are GTSNPN and SVGIG (reference sequence). The CDR3 DNA follows: TGTGCCTGGATATTCCCCCTGAACACTGAAGCTTTCTTT. This sequence encodes CAWIFPLNTEAFF. Together with reference TRBV30 and TRBJ1-1, the CDR3 gives the full variable domain: SQTIHQWPATLVQPVGSPLSLECTVEGTSNPNLYWYRQAAGRGLQLLFYSVGIGQISSEVPQNLSASRPQDRQFILSSKKLLLSDSGFYLCAWIFPLNTEAFFGQGTRLTVV.

The V and J genes are TRBV4-1 and TRBJ2-1; 13 bases are shared with TRBD2. The CDR3 loop spans 16 amino acids. CDR1 MGHRA and CDR2 YSYEKL come from the germline V gene. V gave up 5 bases and J gave up 5 bases; unmatched junction bases: 6. CDR3 in DNA: TGCGCCAGCAGCAACCAAGGACTAGCGGGGGACAATGAGCAGTTCTTC. Its protein is CASSNQGLAGDNEQFF.

This clone has just one count. The J gene is TRBJ1-2, the V gene TRBV28; no firm D call. In germline, CDR1 is MDHEN, CDR2 SYDVKM. Trimming took off 3 bases at V and 1 base at J, with 9 bases between the two ends. This CDR3 is built from 14 residues. CDR3 DNA: TGTGCCAGCAGTTTGCGGCAGAGTAACTATGGCTACACCTTC. Amino acid sequence: CASSLRQSNYGYTF.

V and J are TRBV27 and TRBJ2-1, with 9 bases lining up with TRBD1. The CDR3 is 15 amino acids. Trimming removed 2 bases from V and 5 bases from J; junction bases left unmatched: 4. Germline V gene sequence: CDR1 MNHEY, CDR2 SMNVEV (reference sequence). CDR3 protein: CASSLTGTGNNEQFF. In DNA, the CDR3 is TGTGCCAGCAGTTTAACTGGGACAGGGAACAATGAGCAGTTCTTC.

This clone was recorded a few times. The rearrangement links TRBV28 to TRBJ2-1, with 9 nucleotides matching TRBD1. Germline trimming cut 3 bases from V and 8 bases from J; bases unmatched to any gene: 26. The germline V gene encodes CDR1 MDHEN and CDR2 SYDVKM. CDR3 length: 21 amino acids. CDR3 in amino acids: CASSFPWTGEIFQTSSDEQFF. Written as DNA, the CDR3 is TGTGCCAGCAGTTTTCCCTGGACAGGGGAAATCTTCCAGACTAGCAGTGATGAGCAGTTCTTC.

V is TRBV30 and J is TRBJ1-1; D is unresolved. The CDR3 is 12 amino acids. Trimming took 2 bases from V and 1 from J, leaving 5 bases between them. The V gene's germline CDR1 is GTSNPN and CDR2 SVGIG (reference sequence). CDR3 amino acids: CAWSIRNTEAFF. CDR3 nucleotide sequence: TGTGCCTGGAGTATCAGGAACACTGAAGCTTTCTTT.